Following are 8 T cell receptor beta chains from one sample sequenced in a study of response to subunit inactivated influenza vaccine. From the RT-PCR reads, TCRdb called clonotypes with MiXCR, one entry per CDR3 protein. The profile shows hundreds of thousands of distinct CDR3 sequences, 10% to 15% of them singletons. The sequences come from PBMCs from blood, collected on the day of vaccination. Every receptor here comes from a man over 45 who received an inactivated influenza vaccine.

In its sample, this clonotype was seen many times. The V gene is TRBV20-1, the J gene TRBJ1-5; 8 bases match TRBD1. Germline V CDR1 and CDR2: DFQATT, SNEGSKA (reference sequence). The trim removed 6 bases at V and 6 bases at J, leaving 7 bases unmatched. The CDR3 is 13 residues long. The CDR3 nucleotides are TGCAGTGCGGGTCAGGGGGCGGCTCAGCCCCAGCATTTT. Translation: CSAGQGAAQPQHF.

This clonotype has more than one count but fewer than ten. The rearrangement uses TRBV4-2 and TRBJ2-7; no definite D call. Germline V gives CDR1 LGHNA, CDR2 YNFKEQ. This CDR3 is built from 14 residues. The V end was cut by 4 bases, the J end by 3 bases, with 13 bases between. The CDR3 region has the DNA TGTGCCAGCAGCCCAGGTACACACTACTACGAGCAGTACTTC. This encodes CASSPGTHYYEQYF.

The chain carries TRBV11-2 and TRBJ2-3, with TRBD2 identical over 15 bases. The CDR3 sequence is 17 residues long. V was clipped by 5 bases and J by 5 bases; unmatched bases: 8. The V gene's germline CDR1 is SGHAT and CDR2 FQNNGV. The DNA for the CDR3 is TGTGCCAGCAGCGCCCCCCGGACTAGCGGGGGGGAAGATACGCAGTATTTT. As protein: CASSAPRTSGGEDTQYF.

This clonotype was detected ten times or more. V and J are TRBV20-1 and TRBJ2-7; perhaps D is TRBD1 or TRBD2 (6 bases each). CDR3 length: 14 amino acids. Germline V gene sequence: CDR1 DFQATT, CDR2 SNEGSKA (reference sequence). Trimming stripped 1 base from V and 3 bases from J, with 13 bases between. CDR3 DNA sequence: TGCAGTGCTAGAGGTGTAGGGGGGTTCTACGAGCAGTACTTC. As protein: CSARGVGGFYEQYF.

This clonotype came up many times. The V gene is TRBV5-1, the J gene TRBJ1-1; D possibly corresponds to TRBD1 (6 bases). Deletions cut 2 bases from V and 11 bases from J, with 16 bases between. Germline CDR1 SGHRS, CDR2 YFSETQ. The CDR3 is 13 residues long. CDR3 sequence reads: CASSFRGQGHAFF. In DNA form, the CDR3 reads TGCGCCAGCAGCTTCCGGGGGCAAGGGCATGCTTTCTTT.

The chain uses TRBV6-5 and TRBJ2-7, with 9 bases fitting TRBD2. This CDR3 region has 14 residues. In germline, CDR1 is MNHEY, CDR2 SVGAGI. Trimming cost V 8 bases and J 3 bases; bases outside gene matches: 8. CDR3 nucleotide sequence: TGTGCCAGCGTTGTGCGGGAGGGGCACTACGAGCAGTACTTC. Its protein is CASVVREGHYEQYF.

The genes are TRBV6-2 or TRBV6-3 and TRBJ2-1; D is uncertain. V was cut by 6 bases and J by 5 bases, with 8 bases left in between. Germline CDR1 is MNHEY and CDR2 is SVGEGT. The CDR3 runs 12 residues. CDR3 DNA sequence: TGTGCCAGCAGCCACCGTCACAATGAGCAGTTCTTC. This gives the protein CASSHRHNEQFF.

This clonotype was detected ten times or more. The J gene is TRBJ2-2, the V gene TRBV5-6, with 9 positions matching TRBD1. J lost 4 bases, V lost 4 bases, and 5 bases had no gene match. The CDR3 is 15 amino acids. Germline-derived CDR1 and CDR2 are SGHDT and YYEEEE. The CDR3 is CASSLTGGRTGELFF. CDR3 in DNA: TGTGCCAGCAGCCTCACAGGGGGCCGCACCGGGGAGCTGTTTTTT. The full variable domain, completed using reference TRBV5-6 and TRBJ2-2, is DAGVTQSPTHLIKTRGQQVTLRCSPKSGHDTVSWYQQALGQGPQFIFQYYEEEERQRGNFPDRFSGHQFPNYSSELNVNALLLGDSALYLCASSLTGGRTGELFFGEGSRLTVL.